This entry lists 18 T cell receptor beta chains sequenced from one sample in a study of blood T cells in healthy people across ages. Using a J-beta primer mix together with a sample-barcoded 5' primer, a second PCR was run for roughly 7 to 12 cycles. TCRdb called the 5' RACE reads again in MiXCR, with one record for every CDR3 protein. The repertoire holds 1.5 million to 2 million distinct CDR3 sequences, with roughly 27% as singletons. Sequencing was performed on blood. The receptors were gathered from a woman aged 25 to 39 in good health.

V gene TRBV4-1 combines with J gene TRBJ1-1; D may be TRBD1 (5 bases). Looked up from germline, CDR1 is MGHRA and CDR2 is YSYEKL. The CDR3 contains 18 residues. Trimming cost V 0 bases and J 0 bases, with 17 bases left between them. The CDR3, as DNA: TGCGCCAGCAGCCAAGAGATCAAAGTGGGACGGTTGAACACTGAAGCTTTCTTT. Protein product: CASSQEIKVGRLNTEAFF.

This clonotype was detected only a few times. The chain joins TRBV6-5 to TRBJ2-7, with TRBD2 matching 7 bases. The CDR3 has 16 amino acids. Germline V gene sequence: CDR1 MNHEY, CDR2 SVGAGI. Trimming cost V 8 bases and J 2 bases; bases outside gene matches: 15. CDR3 region: CASGLSSGGYPYEQYF. CDR3 DNA: TGTGCCAGCGGCCTTAGTTCGGGGGGTTACCCCTACGAGCAGTACTTC.

The chain links TRBV7-2 to TRBJ2-7; a weak D match, TRBD2 (6 bases). The CDR3 is made up of 16 amino acids. Germline loops: CDR1 SGHTA, CDR2 FQGNSA. Trimming stripped 5 bases from V and 6 bases from J, with 23 bases between. The CDR3 region is CASSLISSVVCPEQYF. The CDR3, as DNA: TGTGCCAGCAGCCTGATTTCTAGCGTGGTTTGCCCCGAGCAGTACTTC.

This clonotype was seen only a few times. The junction differs from germline at one of its ends, possibly a read error. The gene calls are TRBV27 and TRBJ1-2; no definite D call. The CDR3 runs 15 residues. The germline gives CDR1 MNHEY, CDR2 SMNVEV (reference sequence). As DNA, the CDR3 is TGTGCCGGCAGCTCCCGGGCAGGTTCTACCTATGGCTACACCTTC. Encoded protein: CAGSSRAGSTYGYTF.

Details on this clonotype: A much larger clone lies a single base off, so this may be a read error. The rearrangement links TRBV5-1 to TRBJ2-7, with D possibly matching TRBD1 (5 bases). The CDR3 is 14 amino acids. Germline-derived CDR1 and CDR2 are SGHRS and YFSETQ. The CDR3 DNA sequence: TGCGCCAGCATCTTGGATACAGGCTCCTACGAGCAGTACTTC. Its protein product is CASILDTGSYEQYF.

This clonotype was seen a few times. The chain combines TRBV7-2 with TRBJ2-1, with D tentatively TRBD1 or TRBD2 (5 bases each). There are 16 residues in the CDR3. The germline V gene has CDR1 SGHTA and CDR2 FQGNSA. V was pared by 2 bases and J by 6 bases, with 17 bases between. The CDR3, as DNA: TGTGCCAGCAGCTTAAACTCGAGGGGCGCGGGCAATGAGCAGTTCTTC. As protein: CASSLNSRGAGNEQFF.

The chain links TRBV11-2 to TRBJ2-7; tentatively, D is TRBD1 (6 bases). The CDR3 has 14 amino acids. V was pared by 5 bases and J by 7 bases, with 18 bases between. From germline, CDR1 is SGHAT and CDR2 FQNNGV. The CDR3 is CASSPILDSGEQYF. Here the CDR3 DNA reads TGTGCCAGCAGCCCAATCTTGGACAGCGGAGAGCAGTACTTC.

In this sample, this clonotype turned up a few times. This sequence joins TRBV6-4 and TRBJ1-1; TRBD1 might be the D (6 bases). This CDR3 region has 13 residues. Trimming left V 7 bases short and J 10 bases short, with 19 bases between. The germline gives CDR1 MRHNA, CDR2 SNTAGT. CDR3 protein: CASTQEGGQGAFF. CDR3 bases: TGTGCCAGCACCCAAGAGGGGGGTCAGGGAGCTTTCTTT.

V usage is TRBV10-3 and J usage is TRBJ2-7, with 10 nucleotides matching TRBD2. This CDR3 comprises 14 residues. The germline V gene encodes CDR1 ENHRY and CDR2 SYGVKD. With 4 bases clipped from V and 2 bases from J, the junction kept 2 bases outside the gene matches. CDR3 bases: TGTGCCATCAGTGGGACTAGCGGTACCTACGAGCAGTACTTC. Encoded protein: CAISGTSGTYEQYF.

This clonotype was counted between two and nine times. V is TRBV20-1 and J is TRBJ2-2; a weak D match, TRBD2 (6 bases). V was trimmed by 5 bases and J by 7 bases, leaving 11 bases between them. The V gene's germline CDR1 is DFQATT and CDR2 SNEGSKA (reference sequence). The CDR3 loop spans 12 amino acids. The CDR3 DNA is TGCAGTGCTGGGGGGAGGAACGGGGAGCTGTTTTTT. Translated, it gives CSAGGRNGELFF.

In regard to this clonotype: Mismatch with germline at one junction end may stem from a read error. This chain joins TRBV20-1 and TRBJ2-6; D is perhaps TRBD1 or TRBD2 (5 bases each). Germline CDR1 reads DFQATT; CDR2 reads SNEGSKA (reference sequence). The CDR3 has 15 amino acids. CDR3 sequence (DNA): TGCAGTGCTGTTGGGGGTTCCGGTGGGGCCAACGTCCGGACTTTC. It is translated as CSAVGGSGGANVRTF.

The chain employs TRBV12-3 or TRBV12-4 and TRBJ1-6, with D possibly matching TRBD1 (5 bases). V lost 6 bases, J lost 4 bases, and 10 bases lay in between. This CDR3 region has 14 residues. The CDR3 reads CASRVDSYNSPLHF. CDR3 nucleotides: TGTGCCAGCAGGGTCGACAGTTATAATTCACCCCTCCACTTT.

A word on this clonotype: A junction end diverges from the germline sequence, so it may reflect a read error. The chain joins TRBV5-5 to TRBJ2-1; maybe TRBD1 (6 bases). The DNA end is a closer match to TRBJ2-7, so the J assignment may be wrong. Germline V gene data show CDR1 as SGHKS and CDR2 as YYEKEE (reference sequence). The CDR3 is made up of 12 amino acids. CDR3 amino acids: CARSWDNYEQYF. CDR3 nucleotides: TGTGCCCGCAGCTGGGACAACTACGAGCAGTACTTC.

This clonotype appeared a few times. At one of its ends the junction is not consistent with the germline gene, which may arise from a read error. The V gene is TRBV10-3, the J gene TRBJ1-5, with D tentatively TRBD1 (5 bases). Germline-derived CDR1 and CDR2 are ENHRY and SYGVKD. The CDR3 runs 16 residues. CDR3 bases: TGTGCCACCAGTGAAGGTGAGGGGTTCAGCAATCAGCCCCAGCATTTT. Its protein is CATSEGEGFSNQPQHF.

The J gene is TRBJ2-1, the V gene TRBV20-1; 11 bases are shared with TRBD2. The CDR3 is 14 amino acids. Germline loops: CDR1 DFQATT, CDR2 SNEGSKA (reference sequence). Trimming cost V 3 bases and J 10 bases; bases outside gene matches: 8. The DNA of the CDR3 is TGCAGTGCTAGCGGCCTAGCGGGAGGAGAAGAGCAGTTCTTC. This codes for CSASGLAGGEEQFF.

This clonotype was seen a handful of times. The rearrangement joins TRBV29-1 to TRBJ2-7; TRBD1 aligns across 7 bases. The J segment lost 2 bases and the V segment lost 4 bases, leaving 5 bases of the junction unmatched. CDR3 size: 13 residues. In germline, CDR1 is SQVTM, CDR2 ANQGSEA. The CDR3, as DNA: TGCAGCGTTGTTGGGGGACAGACCTACGAGCAGTACTTC. Protein: CSVVGGQTYEQYF.

The V and J genes are TRBV9 and TRBJ1-2, with 11 bases that match TRBD1. The length of the CDR3 is 14 residues. Germline trimming cut 3 bases from V and 8 bases from J; bases unmatched to any gene: 6. Germline CDR1 is SGDLS and CDR2 is YYNGEE. CDR3 amino acids: CASSGDRGSRGYTF. The CDR3 DNA follows: TGTGCCAGCAGCGGGGACAGGGGGAGTAGAGGCTACACCTTC.

The gene calls are TRBV12-3 or TRBV12-4 and TRBJ2-1; TRBD1 agrees at 8 bases. The ends lost 9 bases at V and 5 bases at J; junction bases unmatched: 12. This CDR3 region has 15 residues. The CDR3 nucleotides read TGTGCCAGTTTGCGGGCTCCGGACAGGGACAATGAGCAGTTCTTC. Protein product: CASLRAPDRDNEQFF.